This T cell receptor beta chain was sequenced during a study of blood T cell repertoires in COVID-19. Across the study: Some COVID-19 samples were acute and others convalescent; all came from the United States, Italy and Spain. PBMCs, B-cell-depleted T cells, or T cells were the source of the cDNA or gDNA that made up the material.

The CDR3 totals 14 residues. Trimming stripped 4 bases from V and 4 bases from J, with 14 bases between. Germline loops: CDR1 SGHDT, CDR2 YYEEEE. Per the study methods: For nucleated cells, counts were estimated from reference gene primer amplification. Assay used: immunoSEQ multiplex PCR; TCRdb lists only in-frame clones, some missing. Clonal size and the V and J genes are those of that table, whereas D and trimming came from the DNA. The sample records 150,000 to 200,000 clones, 90% being singletons. The chain recombines TRBV5-6 with TRBJ1-2, with D uncertain. The sample comprised peripheral blood. The sequence came from a man in his forties or fifties with acute or convalescent COVID-19. The CDR3 loop is CASSPIGSGYGYTF. For the CDR3, the DNA is TGTGCCAGCAGCCCGATAGGGAGTGGCTATGGCTACACCTTC.